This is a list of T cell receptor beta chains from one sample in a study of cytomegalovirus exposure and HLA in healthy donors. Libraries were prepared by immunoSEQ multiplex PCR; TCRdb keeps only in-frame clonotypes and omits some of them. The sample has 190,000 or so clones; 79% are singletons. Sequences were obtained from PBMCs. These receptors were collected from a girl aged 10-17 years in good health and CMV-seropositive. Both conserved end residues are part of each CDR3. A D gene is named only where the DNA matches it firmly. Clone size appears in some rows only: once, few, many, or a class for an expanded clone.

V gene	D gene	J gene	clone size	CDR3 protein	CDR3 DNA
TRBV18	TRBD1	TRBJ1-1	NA	CASSPTGGMHTEAFF	TGTGCCAGCTCGCCTACAGGGGGGATGCACACTGAAGCTTTCTTT
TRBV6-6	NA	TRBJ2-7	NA	CASSLPSKGDEQYF	TGTGCCAGCAGTTTACCGTCGAAGGGGGACGAGCAGTACTTC
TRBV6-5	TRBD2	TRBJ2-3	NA	CASSYGAGGLDTQYF	TGTGCCAGCAGTTACGGTGCGGGGGGGTTGGATACGCAGTATTTT
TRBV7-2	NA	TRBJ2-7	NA	CASSLGGHEQYF	TGTGCCAGCAGCTTAGGGGGCCACGAGCAGTACTTC
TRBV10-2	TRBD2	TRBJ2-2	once	CASSPTGTSGGAGELFF	TGCGCCAGCAGCCCCACCGGGACTAGCGGGGGGGCCGGGGAGCTGTTTTTT
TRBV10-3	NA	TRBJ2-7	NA	CAISESGGLYEQYF	TGTGCCATCAGTGAGTCGGGGGGGCTCTACGAGCAGTACTTC
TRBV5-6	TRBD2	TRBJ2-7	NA	CASSLAGTSGIEYF	TGTGCCAGCAGCTTGGCCGGGACTAGCGGGATAGAGTACTTC
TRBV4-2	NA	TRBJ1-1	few	CASSQDSGLNTEAFF	TGTGCCAGCAGCCAGGATTCAGGGTTGAACACTGAAGCTTTCTTT
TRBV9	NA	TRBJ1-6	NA	CASSVWANSPLHF	TGTGCCAGCAGCGTTTGGGCCAATTCACCCCTCCACTTT
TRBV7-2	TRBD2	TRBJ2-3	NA	CASSETSGGTDTQYF	TGTGCCAGCAGCGAGACTAGCGGGGGCACAGATACGCAGTATTTT
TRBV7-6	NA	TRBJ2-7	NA	CASSLAARGNEQYF	TGTGCCAGCAGCTTAGCGGCCAGGGGCAACGAGCAGTACTTC
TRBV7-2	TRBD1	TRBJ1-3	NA	CASSGWTGSGNTIYF	TGTGCCAGCAGCGGATGGACAGGGTCTGGAAACACCATATATTTT
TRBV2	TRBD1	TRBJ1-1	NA	CASGTGDTEAFF	TGTGCCAGCGGGACAGGGGATACTGAAGCTTTCTTT
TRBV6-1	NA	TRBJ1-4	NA	CATSGTINEKLFF	TGTGCCACTTCCGGGACAATTAATGAAAAACTGTTTTTT
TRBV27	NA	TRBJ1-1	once	CASRRQAMNTEAFF	TGTGCCAGCCGAAGACAGGCCATGAACACTGAAGCTTTCTTT
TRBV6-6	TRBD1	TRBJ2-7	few	CASSKPGQGPYEQYF	TGTGCCAGCAGTAAGCCGGGACAGGGGCCCTACGAGCAGTACTTC
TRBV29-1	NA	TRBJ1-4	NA	CSVGRGGNEKLFF	TGCAGCGTTGGGCGGGGCGGGAATGAAAAACTGTTTTTT
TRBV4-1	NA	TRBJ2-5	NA	CASSQTRGETQYF	TGCGCCAGCAGCCAAACCAGGGGAGAGACCCAGTACTTC
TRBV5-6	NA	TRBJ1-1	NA	CASSLEPGRGTEAFF	TGTGCCAGCAGCTTGGAGCCGGGAAGAGGCACTGAAGCTTTCTTT
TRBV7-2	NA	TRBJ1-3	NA	CASSPGAYTLYF	TGTGCCAGCAGCCCGGGAGCATACACCTTATATTTT
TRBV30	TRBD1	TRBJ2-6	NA	CAWTGTGASGANVLTF	TGTGCCTGGACCGGGACAGGGGCATCTGGGGCCAACGTCCTGACTTTC
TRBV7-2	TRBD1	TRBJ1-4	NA	CASSLNRGGEKLFF	TGTGCCAGCAGCTTAAACAGGGGTGGGGAAAAACTGTTTTTT
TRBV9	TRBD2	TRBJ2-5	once	CASSVVPGGAGETQYF	TGTGCCAGCAGCGTAGTTCCCGGGGGGGCCGGGGAGACCCAGTACTTC
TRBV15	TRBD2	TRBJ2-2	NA	CATSSLAVGTGELFF	TGTGCCACCAGCAGTCTAGCGGTCGGCACCGGGGAGCTGTTTTTT
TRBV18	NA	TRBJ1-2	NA	CASSPPQGTYGYTF	TGTGCCAGCTCACCACCACAGGGTACCTATGGCTACACCTTC
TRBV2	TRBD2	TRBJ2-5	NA	CASRPTSGGAGETQYF	TGTGCCAGCAGGCCGACTAGCGGGGGGGCCGGGGAGACCCAGTACTTC
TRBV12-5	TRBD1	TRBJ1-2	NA	CASVPGTGGQDYGYTF	TGTGCTAGTGTTCCCGGGACAGGGGGGCAGGACTATGGCTACACCTTC
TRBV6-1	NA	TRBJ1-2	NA	CASSDKGQGHGYTF	TGTGCCAGCAGTGACAAGGGGCAGGGGCACGGCTACACCTTC
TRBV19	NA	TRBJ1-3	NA	CASNLGGTGNTIYF	TGTGCCAGTAATCTGGGAGGGACTGGAAACACCATATATTTT
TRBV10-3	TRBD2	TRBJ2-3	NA	CAISGVTSGGADTQYF	TGTGCCATCAGTGGCGTGACTAGCGGGGGGGCAGATACGCAGTATTTT
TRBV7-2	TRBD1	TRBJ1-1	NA	CASSSTTGSITEAFF	TGTGCCAGCAGCTCCACGACAGGGTCTATCACTGAAGCTTTCTTT
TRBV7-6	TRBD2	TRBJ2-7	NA	CASSPGLAGAREQYF	TGTGCCAGCAGCCCGGGACTAGCGGGGGCTCGCGAGCAGTACTTC
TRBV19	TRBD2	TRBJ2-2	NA	CASATSGGVNTGELFF	TGTGCCAGTGCAACTAGCGGGGGGGTTAACACCGGGGAGCTGTTTTTT
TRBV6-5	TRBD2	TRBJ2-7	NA	CASSSPGGYYEQYF	TGTGCCAGCAGTTCGCCCGGGGGGTACTACGAGCAGTACTTC
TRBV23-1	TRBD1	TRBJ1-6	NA	CASAADRVNSPLHF	TGCGCCAGCGCCGCGGACAGGGTGAATTCACCCCTCCACTTT
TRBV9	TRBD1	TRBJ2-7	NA	CASSVGDRLFGEQYF	TGTGCCAGCAGCGTAGGGGACAGGCTCTTTGGAGAGCAGTACTTC
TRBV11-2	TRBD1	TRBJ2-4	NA	CASSGTVKNIQYF	TGTGCCAGCAGTGGGACAGTCAAAAACATTCAGTACTTC
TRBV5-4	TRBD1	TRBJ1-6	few	CASSPDRGLYNSPLHF	TGTGCCAGCAGCCCAGACAGGGGCCTATATAATTCACCCCTCCACTTT
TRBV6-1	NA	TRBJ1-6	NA	CASSELGGSYNSPLHF	TGTGCCAGCAGTGAACTCGGGGGTTCGTATAATTCACCCCTCCACTTT
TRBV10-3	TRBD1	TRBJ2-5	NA	CAISESEGGQGPWTQYF	TGTGCCATCAGTGAGTCAGAAGGGGGACAGGGCCCGTGGACCCAGTACTTC
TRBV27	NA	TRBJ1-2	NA	CASSLDFGYGYTF	TGTGCCAGCAGTTTAGACTTCGGCTATGGCTACACCTTC
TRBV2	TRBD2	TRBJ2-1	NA	CASSERTSGGQWNEQFF	TGTGCCAGCAGTGAAAGGACTAGCGGGGGCCAATGGAATGAGCAGTTCTTC
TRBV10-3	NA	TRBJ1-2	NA	CAISESARGYGYTF	TGTGCCATCAGTGAGTCGGCAAGGGGGTATGGCTACACCTTC
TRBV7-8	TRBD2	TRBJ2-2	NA	CASSIGLARTGELFF	TGTGCCAGCAGCATCGGACTAGCGCGGACCGGGGAGCTGTTTTTT
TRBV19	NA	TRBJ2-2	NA	CASSMASVGDTGELFF	TGTGCCAGTAGTATGGCTAGCGTAGGTGACACCGGGGAGCTGTTTTTT
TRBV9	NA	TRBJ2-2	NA	CASSVPSTGELFF	TGTGCCAGCAGCGTCCCCTCCACCGGGGAGCTGTTTTTT
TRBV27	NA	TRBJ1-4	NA	CASSYRGAITNEKLFF	TGTGCCAGCAGTTACCGGGGGGCCATAACTAATGAAAAACTGTTTTTT
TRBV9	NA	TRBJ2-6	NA	CASSGREPSSGANVLTF	TGTGCCAGCAGCGGACGGGAGCCCTCCTCTGGGGCCAACGTCCTGACTTTC
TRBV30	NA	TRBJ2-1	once	CAWSALREQFF	TGTGCCTGGAGCGCGCTTCGTGAGCAGTTCTTC
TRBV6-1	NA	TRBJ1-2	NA	CASSQGKSNYGYTF	TGTGCCAGCAGCCAGGGGAAGTCTAACTATGGCTACACCTTC
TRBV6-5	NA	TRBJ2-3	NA	CASRTGAGTDTQYF	TGTGCCAGCAGGACGGGAGCCGGGACAGATACGCAGTATTTT
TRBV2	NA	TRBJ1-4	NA	CATHWSDKLNEKLFF	TGTGCCACCCATTGGTCGGACAAACTTAATGAAAAACTGTTTTTT
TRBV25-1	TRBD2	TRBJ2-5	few	CASSPRLAGVETQYF	TGTGCCAGCAGTCCACGACTAGCGGGGGTGGAGACCCAGTACTTC